The clone carrying this T cell receptor (beta chain) was recorded many times. This record comes from a study of early T cells in non-severe SARS-CoV-2 infection. TCRdb passed the 5' RACE reads through MiXCR, listing each CDR3 protein once. Of more than 25,000 distinct CDR3 sequences in the sample, 2.9% are singletons; the top ten hold under 0.75%. CDR3 size: 13 residues. V was shortened by 6 bases and J by 1 base, with 8 bases between the two germline ends. Sequencing was carried out using whole blood. The sequence came from an adult who was a healthcare worker with PCR-confirmed SARS-CoV-2 infection or an uninfected control (not recorded which). The rearrangement links TRBV12-3 or TRBV12-4 to TRBJ2-3, with a possible D match to TRBD1 (5 bases). The CDR3 bases are TGTGCCAGCAGCCGCAGGGGCACAGATACGCAGTATTTT. This encodes CASSRRGTDTQYF.